This T cell receptor beta chain was recorded in a study of radiotherapy plus CTLA-4 blockade in lung cancer. About the study: Of the patients, 15% to 20% showed objective responses and 31% attained disease control. General study findings and limits: The study found tumor-derived TCR clones expanded in blood after radiotherapy plus ipilimumab.

Remarks on this clone: Its antigen is not identified.

Produced via immunoSEQ multiplex PCR; TCRdb's table is partial and in-frame only. The sample gives some 66,000 clones, around 81% of which show up once; about 4% is in the top ten. CTLA-4 blockade using ipilimumab, together with focal radiation, was received by patients with chemo-refractory metastatic non-small-cell lung cancer. This specimen was peripheral blood, taken from a patient treated with radiotherapy plus ipilimumab. The source is a human donor with non-small cell lung cancer who had a partial response to radiotherapy plus ipilimumab.

As DNA, the CDR3 is TGCAGCGTGGGGCTAGCAGATACGCAGTATTTT. Its protein is CSVGLADTQYF. This chain joins TRBV29-1 and TRBJ2-3; TRBD1 is a possible D gene (5 bases). The CDR3 has 11 residues. With 6 bases removed from V and 4 bases from J, the gap between germline ends came to 8 bases. The germline CDR1 and CDR2 sequences are SQVTM and ANQGSEA.